The 32 T cell receptor beta chains given below trace back to one sample, sequenced in a study of CD8 T cells in ankylosing spondylitis. No cognate antigen is known for these TCRs. Broader study findings: A motif of 7 to 9 highly homologous TCR beta variants was seen as apparently characteristic of ankylosing spondylitis blood.

MiXCR, applied by TCRdb to the 5' RACE reads, yields one record per CDR3 protein. The table records a few hundred thousand distinct CDR3 sequences, around 20% of them present only once. Sequenced material: blood, either unsorted or a sorted T cell fraction (not recorded which). All receptors derive from a male donor with ankylosing spondylitis.

The chain combines TRBV4-1 with TRBJ2-3, with D uncertain. Germline-derived CDR1 and CDR2 are MGHRA and YSYEKL. V was trimmed by 0 bases and J by 2 bases, leaving 9 bases between them. The CDR3 extends over 15 amino acids. CDR3 loop: CASSQDGEDTDTQYF. The CDR3, as DNA: TGCGCCAGCAGCCAAGATGGTGAGGACACAGATACGCAGTATTTT.

This clonotype was found many times. CDR3 DNA: TGTGCCAGCAGCCTGACGGCGAACACTGAAGCTTTCTTT. This gives the protein CASSLTANTEAFF. The rearrangement joins TRBV27 to TRBJ1-1; D remains ambiguous. The V gene's germline CDR1 is MNHEY and CDR2 SMNVEV (reference sequence). The CDR3 sequence is 13 residues long. The ends were cut back, 6 bases at V and 1 base at J, with 9 bases in the middle.

This sequence joins TRBV9 and TRBJ2-2; 10 positions agree with TRBD2. The CDR3 totals 16 residues. The germline gives CDR1 SGDLS, CDR2 YYNGEE. With 4 bases clipped from V and 4 bases from J, the junction kept 7 bases outside the gene matches. As DNA, the CDR3 is TGTGCCAGCAGCTACAGACTAGCGGGTCCCACCGGGGAGCTGTTTTTT. The encoded protein is CASSYRLAGPTGELFF.

V is TRBV6-1 and J is TRBJ2-7; the match to TRBD1 covers 9 bases. In germline, CDR1 is MNHNS, CDR2 SASEGT. Trimming cost V 2 bases and J 5 bases; bases outside gene matches: 10. The CDR3 is made up of 16 amino acids. The CDR3 spells CASSEFPGQGMDEQYF. The CDR3 coding sequence is TGTGCCAGCAGTGAATTTCCGGGACAGGGTATGGACGAGCAGTACTTC.

This clonotype was counted only a few times. This sequence joins TRBV7-3 and TRBJ2-1; TRBD2 aligns across 10 bases. Looked up from germline, CDR1 is SGHTA and CDR2 is FQGTGA. V was clipped by 2 bases and J by 7 bases; unmatched bases: 8. CDR3 length: 16 amino acids. DNA for the CDR3: TGTGCCAGCAGCTTACTAGCGGGGGCTCCCATTAATGAGCAGTTCTTC. Translation: CASSLLAGAPINEQFF.

This clonotype was detected only a few times. This chain uses TRBV5-1 with TRBJ1-1; no definite D call. V shed 5 bases and J shed 5 bases, with 13 bases lying between them. The CDR3 runs to 13 residues. The germline gives CDR1 SGHRS, CDR2 YFSETQ. The CDR3 reads CASSEGSLTEAFF. Here the CDR3 DNA reads TGCGCCAGCAGTGAGGGTTCTTTGACTGAAGCTTTCTTT.

V usage is TRBV18 and J usage is TRBJ2-3; 7 bases map to TRBD1. In germline, CDR1 is KGHSH, CDR2 LQKENI. This CDR3 spans 17 amino acids. The trim removed 2 bases at V and 2 bases at J, leaving 10 bases unmatched. The CDR3 reads CASSPSSGTDPTDTQYF. DNA for the CDR3: TGTGCCAGCTCACCATCGTCAGGGACAGATCCCACAGATACGCAGTATTTT.

J is TRBJ2-1 and V is TRBV20-1; 10 nucleotides align to TRBD2. V shed 5 bases and J 2 bases; nucleotides not matched to a gene: 3. The germline V gene encodes CDR1 DFQATT and CDR2 SNEGSKA (reference sequence). The CDR3 is made up of 14 amino acids. DNA of the CDR3: TGCAGTGCTCCTAGCGGGGGACCCTACAATGAGCAGTTCTTC. This sequence encodes CSAPSGGPYNEQFF.

In its sample, this clonotype was seen a few times. This chain joins TRBV4-1 and TRBJ2-3; D may be TRBD2 (5 bases). The germline V gene has CDR1 MGHRA and CDR2 YSYEKL. Trimming took 1 base from V and 5 from J, leaving 16 bases between them. The length of the CDR3 is 16 residues. The DNA of the CDR3 is TGCGCCAGCAGCCAAGTCCCGAGCCTCGGACTAGATACGCAGTATTTT. It yields the protein CASSQVPSLGLDTQYF.

This clonotype was detected only a few times. The V and J genes are TRBV6-4 and TRBJ2-1; no reliable D call. CDR1 and CDR2 from the germline V gene are MRHNA and SNTAGT. The V and J ends lost 3 bases and 0 bases respectively, with 9 bases between them. The CDR3 has 15 residues. This CDR3 is CASSETASSYNEQFF. In DNA, the CDR3 is TGTGCCAGCAGTGAGACCGCAAGCTCCTACAATGAGCAGTTCTTC.

The sample holds a few counts of this clonotype. This rearrangement joins TRBV11-2 to TRBJ2-1; possible D gene TRBD1, 5 bases. This CDR3 has 16 amino acids. Per the germline V gene, CDR1 is SGHAT and CDR2 is FQNNGV. Trimming removed 7 bases at V and 5 bases at J, with 21 bases between. CDR3 residues: CASNDQGFLFNNEQFF. The CDR3, as DNA: TGTGCCAGCAACGATCAGGGTTTTCTTTTCAACAATGAGCAGTTCTTC.

The genes are TRBV25-1 and TRBJ2-7, with TRBD1 matching over 12 bases. CDR1 is MGHDK, CDR2 SYGVNS, per germline. V lost 7 bases to trimming and J lost 6 bases; unmatched junction nucleotides: 1. CDR3 length: 12 amino acids. CDR3 loop: CASTGQGAEQYF. As DNA, the CDR3 is TGTGCCAGCACGGGACAGGGGGCCGAGCAGTACTTC.

This clonotype was picked up many times. The chain carries TRBV29-1 and TRBJ2-7; D remains ambiguous. Trimming removed 7 bases from V and 1 base from J, with 11 bases in between. The germline CDR1 and CDR2 sequences are SQVTM and ANQGSEA. This CDR3 spans 12 amino acids. This CDR3 is CSASDDSYEQYF. CDR3 nucleotides: TGCAGCGCCTCGGATGATTCCTACGAGCAGTACTTC.

The chain employs TRBV6-5 and TRBJ2-5; the match to TRBD1 covers 12 bases. The junction had 7 bases not matched to a gene; V was cut back by 0 bases and J by 2 bases. CDR3 length: 18 residues. The germline V gene has CDR1 MNHEY and CDR2 SVGAGI. Here the CDR3 reads CASSYSGQGAQWQETQYF. In nucleotides, the CDR3 is TGTGCCAGCAGTTACTCGGGACAGGGGGCGCAGTGGCAAGAGACCCAGTACTTC.

This clonotype was counted only a few times. Written as DNA, the CDR3 is TGTGCCATCAGTGATCCGGACAGGCTGGAGCAGTACTTC. This gives the protein CAISDPDRLEQYF. The chain is built from TRBV10-3 and TRBJ2-7; 7 bases are shared with TRBD1. The CDR3 totals 13 residues. CDR1 ENHRY and CDR2 SYGVKD come from the germline V gene. The ends lost 3 bases at V and 7 bases at J; junction bases unmatched: 6.

The V and J genes are TRBV27 and TRBJ2-5; weak D call: TRBD2 (5 bases). Germline V lookup: CDR1 MNHEY, CDR2 SMNVEV (reference sequence). Trimming took off 6 bases at V and 2 bases at J, with 16 bases between the two ends. This CDR3 has 15 amino acids. The chain's CDR3 is CASRPEEAKQETQYF. CDR3 in DNA: TGTGCCAGCAGACCGGAGGAGGCTAAACAAGAGACCCAGTACTTC.

The chain is built from TRBV5-6 and TRBJ2-7; TRBD2 aligns across 11 bases. Trimming cost V 3 bases and J 4 bases; bases outside gene matches: 3. In germline, CDR1 is SGHDT, CDR2 YYEEEE. The CDR3 contains 14 residues. The CDR3 sequence is CASSSSGGYYEQYF. DNA for the CDR3: TGTGCCAGCAGCTCTAGCGGGGGGTATTACGAGCAGTACTTC.

This clonotype was recorded at least ten times. CDR3 DNA: TGTGCCAGCAGTCCCACCTCCTCTGGGGCCAACGTCCTGACTTTC. As protein: CASSPTSSGANVLTF. The chain carries TRBV6-4 and TRBJ2-6, with unresolved D. Trimming removed 5 bases at V and 0 bases at J, with 8 bases between. In germline, CDR1 is MRHNA, CDR2 SNTAGT. There are 15 residues in the CDR3.

The chain uses TRBV7-2 and TRBJ1-1, with TRBD1 matching 7 bases. Germline V gives CDR1 SGHTA, CDR2 FQGNSA. CDR3 size: 17 residues. The junction had 11 bases not matched to a gene; V was cut back by 1 base and J by 3 bases. The CDR3 region has the DNA TGTGCCAGCAGCTTAGGGGGACAGAGAGAACTGGACACTGAAGCTTTCTTT. Its protein product is CASSLGGQRELDTEAFF.

This clonotype was observed a few times. The rearrangement uses TRBV12-3 or TRBV12-4 and TRBJ2-1; D uncertain. The CDR3 extends over 14 amino acids. Trimming pared 2 bases from V and 0 bases from J, leaving 5 bases between. For the CDR3, the DNA is TGTGCCAGCAGTTTATGGAGCTCCTACAATGAGCAGTTCTTC. It yields the protein CASSLWSSYNEQFF.

This clonotype has at least ten counts. In DNA form, the CDR3 reads TGCAGCGTTGGGGTCCCCTACGAGCAGTACTTC. It specifies CSVGVPYEQYF. The gene calls are TRBV29-1 and TRBJ2-7, with D unresolved. V was trimmed by 4 bases and J by 2 bases, leaving 6 bases between them. CDR1 is SQVTM, CDR2 ANQGSEA, per germline. The CDR3 extends over 11 amino acids.

This chain links TRBV27 with TRBJ2-1, with 9 positions matching TRBD2. This CDR3 has 17 amino acids. The germline V gene has CDR1 MNHEY and CDR2 SMNVEV (reference sequence). V lost 4 bases, J lost 7 bases, and 14 bases stayed unmatched. The CDR3 is CASSWVVRGGAQNEQFF. The CDR3 DNA reads as TGTGCCAGCAGTTGGGTGGTACGCGGGGGGGCACAAAATGAGCAGTTCTTC.

The sample holds a few counts of this clonotype. V gene TRBV7-8 combines with J gene TRBJ1-1; TRBD1 is a possible D gene (6 bases). V lost 7 bases, J lost 3 bases, and 27 bases lay in between. This CDR3 has 18 residues. Germline CDR1 SGHVS, CDR2 FQNEAQ. The CDR3 spells CASTQTGHGVLRDTEAFF. For the CDR3, the DNA is TGTGCCAGCACCCAAACAGGGCACGGCGTGTTGCGCGACACTGAAGCTTTCTTT.

Here the CDR3 DNA reads TGTGCCAGTAGTACGCTACAGGGGGGGCACTACGAGCAGTACTTC. It encodes CASSTLQGGHYEQYF. V is TRBV19 and J is TRBJ2-7; tentative D call: TRBD1 (8 bases). The ends were cut back, 4 bases at V and 3 bases at J, with 16 bases in the middle. CDR1 is LNHDA, CDR2 SQIVND, per germline (reference sequence). The CDR3 has 15 residues.

This rearrangement joins TRBV2 to TRBJ2-7, with no clear D. Between the trimmed V and J ends, which lost 4 bases and 7 bases, there was a span of 5 bases. The CDR3 totals 10 residues. CDR1 and CDR2 from the germline V gene are SNHLY and FYNNEI. DNA for the CDR3: TGTGCCAGCAGTGGGTATGAGCAGTACTTC. Encoded protein: CASSGYEQYF.

V gene TRBV16 combines with J gene TRBJ2-7, with TRBD1 identical over 12 bases. Per germline, CDR1 KGHSY and CDR2 FQNENV. The CDR3 contains 18 residues. The V and J ends lost 2 bases and 5 bases, in that order; junction bases with no gene match: 13. This CDR3 is CASSQIVNPGTGGDEQYF. CDR3 in DNA: TGTGCCAGCAGCCAAATTGTAAACCCGGGGACAGGGGGCGACGAGCAGTACTTC. Based on the CDR3 plus reference TRBV16 and TRBJ2-7, the full variable domain is GEEVAQTPKHLVRGEGQKAKLYCAPIKGHSYVFWYQQVLKNEFKFLISFQNENVFDETGMPKERFSAKCLPNSPCSLEIQATKLEDSAVYFCASSQIVNPGTGGDEQYFGPGTRLTVT.

This clonotype was picked up a small number of times. The genes are TRBV29-1 and TRBJ2-2, with D possibly matching TRBD2 (5 bases). Germline CDR1 and CDR2: SQVTM and ANQGSEA. The V and J ends lost 5 bases and 7 bases respectively, with 17 bases between them. CDR3 length equals 14 residues. The CDR3 nucleotides read TGCAGCGTTTTAACGAGAGGGCGAGGCGGGGAGCTGTTTTTT. Translating it yields CSVLTRGRGGELFF.

V is TRBV29-1 and J is TRBJ1-2, with TRBD1 identical over 7 bases. The germline V gene has CDR1 SQVTM and CDR2 ANQGSEA. V shed 4 bases and J 0 bases; nucleotides not matched to a gene: 11. This CDR3 comprises 16 residues. CDR3 sequence: CSVAVVRDSPNYGYTF. Written as DNA, the CDR3 is TGCAGCGTTGCTGTGGTTCGGGACAGCCCTAACTATGGCTACACCTTC. Using reference TRBV29-1 and TRBJ1-2 for the parts outside the CDR3, the full variable domain is SAVISQKPSRDICQRGTSLTIQCQVDSQVTMMFWYRQQPGQSLTLIATANQGSEATYESGFVIDKFPISRPNLTFSTLTVSNMSPEDSSIYLCSVAVVRDSPNYGYTFGSGTRLTVV.

The table lists this clonotype with a few counts. V usage is TRBV5-1 and J usage is TRBJ2-2; D is unresolved. The CDR3 runs 14 residues. V was trimmed by 8 bases and J by 1 base, leaving 12 bases between them. CDR1 and CDR2 (germline): SGHRS, YFSETQ. Here the CDR3 reads CASIEDLNTGELFF. CDR3 DNA sequence: TGCGCCAGTATCGAGGACCTGAACACCGGGGAGCTGTTTTTT.

The V and J genes are TRBV9 and TRBJ1-4; 11 bases match TRBD1. Germline V CDR1 and CDR2: SGDLS, YYNGEE. The J segment lost 8 bases and the V segment lost 3 bases, leaving 6 bases of the junction unmatched. This CDR3 spans 15 amino acids. In nucleotides, the CDR3 is TGTGCCAGCAGCGCTGCCGGGACAGGGGGGGAAAAACTGTTTTTT. Translating it yields CASSAAGTGGEKLFF. Supplemented by reference TRBV9 and TRBJ1-4, the full variable domain reads DSGVTQTPKHLITATGQRVTLRCSPRSGDLSVYWYQQSLDQGLQFLIQYYNGEERAKGNILERFSAQQFPDLHSELNLSSLELGDSALYFCASSAAGTGGEKLFFGSGTQLSVL.

This clonotype has a handful of counts. The chain is built from TRBV13 and TRBJ2-1; 9 bases are shared with TRBD2. Per germline, CDR1 PRHDT and CDR2 FYEKMQ (reference sequence). This CDR3 contains 15 residues. Trimming at V came to 7 bases and at J to 5 bases, leaving 9 bases not matched to a gene. The CDR3 spells CASNSQGLANNEQFF. The CDR3 region has the DNA TGTGCCAGCAACTCCCAAGGACTAGCGAACAATGAGCAGTTCTTC.

This clonotype was seen a handful of times. This chain uses TRBV4-3 with TRBJ2-1; 12 positions match TRBD2. The germline gives CDR1 LGHNA, CDR2 YSLEER. CDR3 length: 17 amino acids. Germline trimming cut 0 bases from V and 7 bases from J; bases unmatched to any gene: 7. CDR3 protein: CASSQDRLAGARNEQFF. The CDR3 DNA follows: TGCGCCAGCAGCCAAGATAGACTAGCGGGAGCCCGAAATGAGCAGTTCTTC.